The clone carrying this T cell receptor (beta chain) was counted a single time. The method was immunoSEQ multiplex PCR; TCRdb's version includes in-frame clones alone and lacks a portion of them. The repertoire includes 75,000 to 100,000 clones, approximately 82% of them detected once, and roughly 15% sits in the top ten. This sample is drawn from a study of Ad26.COV2.S vaccination and SARS-CoV-2 variants. Trimming removed 2 bases from V and 3 bases from J, with 8 bases in between. The CDR3 has 13 residues. Germline values: CDR1 MNHEY, CDR2 SVGAGI. V gene TRBV6-5 combines with J gene TRBJ2-7; D unresolved. The TCR sequence derives from a human donor who had recovered from COVID-19. Sequencing was performed on peripheral blood, taken after recovery from COVID-19. The CDR3 loop reads CASSYGVFYEQYF. DNA for the CDR3: TGTGCCAGCAGTTACGGGGTCTTCTACGAGCAGTACTTC.